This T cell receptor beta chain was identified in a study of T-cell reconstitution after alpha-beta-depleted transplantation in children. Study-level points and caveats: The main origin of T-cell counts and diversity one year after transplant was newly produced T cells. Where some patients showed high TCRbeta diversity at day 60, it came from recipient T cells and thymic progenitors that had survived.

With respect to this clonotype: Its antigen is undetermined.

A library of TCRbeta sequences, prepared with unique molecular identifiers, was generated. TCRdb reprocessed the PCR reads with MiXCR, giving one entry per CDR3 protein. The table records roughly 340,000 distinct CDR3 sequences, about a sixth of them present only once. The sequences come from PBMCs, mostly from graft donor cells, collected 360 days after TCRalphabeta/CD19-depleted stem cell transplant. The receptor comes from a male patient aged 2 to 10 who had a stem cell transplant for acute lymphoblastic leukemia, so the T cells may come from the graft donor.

The DNA of the CDR3 is TGTGCCAGCAGCCACAACTACAATGAGCAGTTCTTC. It yields the protein CASSHNYNEQFF. The rearrangement joins TRBV7-9 to TRBJ2-1; D gene uncertain. The V and J ends lost 5 bases and 3 bases respectively, with 5 bases between them. Germline loops: CDR1 SEHNR, CDR2 FQNEAQ (reference sequence). The CDR3 sequence is 12 residues long.